Listed below are T cell receptor beta chains from one sample, sequenced in a study of cytomegalovirus exposure and HLA in healthy donors. Assay: immunoSEQ multiplex PCR; the TCRdb copy retains only in-frame clones and omits some. Among around 130,000 clones listed, about 80% were seen once. The sequencing sample was made of PBMCs. The source of these receptors is a human donor in good health. CDR3s include the opening cysteine and the closing phenylalanine or tryptophan. The D gene is left open where the match is weak. The listing skips clone size in some rows; elsewhere it reads once, few, many or a size class.

abundance	d_gene	v_gene	j_gene	CDR3nt	CDR3aa
.	TRBD1	TRBV11-2	TRBJ1-2	TGTGCCAGCAGCCCCACTTCGACAGGGGGAACGATTCGCCTCGGCTACACCTTC	CASSPTSTGGTIRLGYTF
once	.	TRBV18	TRBJ1-1	TGTGCCAGCTCACCATCCTCGGCAGGGTCCATGAACACTGAAGCTTTCTTT	CASSPSSAGSMNTEAFF
.	.	TRBV19	TRBJ1-6	TGTGCCAGTAGTACAGCGAATTCACCCCTCCACTTT	CASSTANSPLHF
.	TRBD1	TRBV6-1	TRBJ1-2	TGTGCCAGCAGTGAAGCAAGGACAGGGTTCGCTGTGAGCTATGGCTACACCTTC	CASSEARTGFAVSYGYTF
.	TRBD2	TRBV2	TRBJ2-3	TGTGCCAGCCTTTTTTTAGCGGGGGGGGCAGATACGCAGTATTTT	CASLFLAGGADTQYF
.	.	TRBV6-6	TRBJ1-2	TGTGCCAGCAGTTCCCCCGGGGGGGGGCTCACCTTC	CASSSPGGGLTF
.	TRBD2	TRBV7-2	TRBJ2-7	TGTGCCAGCAGCTCCCGGACTAGCGGGGGATTGGAGCAGTACTTC	CASSSRTSGGLEQYF
.	TRBD1	TRBV5-1	TRBJ2-3	TGCGCCAGCAGCTTTAGACAGGGGACAGATACGCAGTATTTT	CASSFRQGTDTQYF
.	.	TRBV7-3	TRBJ2-5	TGTGCCAGCAGCTTCCCAGGGGAGACCCAGTACTTC	CASSFPGETQYF
.	TRBD1	TRBV5-6	TRBJ2-7	TGTGCCAGCAGCCCAAGGACAGGGTACCACGAGCAGTACTTC	CASSPRTGYHEQYF
.	TRBD1	TRBV6-5	TRBJ2-7	TGTGCCAGCAGTTACCTCGGACAGGGTTCCTACGAGCAGTACTTC	CASSYLGQGSYEQYF
.	.	TRBV7-9	TRBJ2-3	TGTGCCAGCAGCTCTCGGCTCGGGAGCCCCCACAGCACAGATACGCAGTATTTT	CASSSRLGSPHSTDTQYF
.	TRBD1	TRBV2	TRBJ1-2	TGTGCCAGCAGTGGGACAGGGGGTGACTATGGCTACACCTTC	CASSGTGGDYGYTF
.	.	TRBV18	TRBJ2-7	TGTGCCAGCTCACCCCAAGCAAGCTACGAGCAGTACTTC	CASSPQASYEQYF
once	TRBD2	TRBV5-1	TRBJ2-7	TGCGCCAGCAGCCCTGAGAGAGGGCGGGGGAATGACTACGAGCAGTACTTC	CASSPERGRGNDYEQYF
.	.	TRBV9	TRBJ2-1	TGTGCCAGCAGCGCCCGGCCGGGGGAGTACAATGAGCAGTTCTTC	CASSARPGEYNEQFF
few	.	TRBV19	TRBJ2-3	TGTGCCAGTAGAGGGACTAGCACAGATACGCAGTATTTT	CASRGTSTDTQYF
.	TRBD1	TRBV7-9	TRBJ2-7	TGTGCCAGCAGCGCGACAGGGGGGTTATACGAGCAGTACTTC	CASSATGGLYEQYF
.	TRBD2	TRBV4-2	TRBJ2-7	TGTGCCAGCAGCACCCATCCTAGCGGGGGGGAAGAGCAGTACTTC	CASSTHPSGGEEQYF
once	TRBD1	TRBV7-6	TRBJ1-5	TGTGCCAGCAGCTTAGGGGACAGTCCCTATCAGCCCCAGCATTTT	CASSLGDSPYQPQHF
.	TRBD1	TRBV5-1	TRBJ1-4	TGCGCCAGCAGCGTCGGGGACAGGGAAAACGAAAAACTGTTTTTT	CASSVGDRENEKLFF
.	TRBD1	TRBV7-9	TRBJ2-5	TGTGCCAGCAGCCCAGGGACAGAGACAAAGACCCAGTACTTC	CASSPGTETKTQYF
.	.	TRBV6-5	TRBJ2-7	TGTGCCAGCAGTTACTCGGGGGGACCGCTTTACGAGCAGTACTTC	CASSYSGGPLYEQYF
.	.	TRBV7-9	TRBJ1-3	TGTGCCAGCAGCTTATCATTTGTTCCAGACCCAGCGGGAAACACCATATATTTT	CASSLSFVPDPAGNTIYF
.	.	TRBV27	TRBJ1-1	TGTGCCAGCAGCCGTGGGACACAGAACACTGAAGCTTTCTTT	CASSRGTQNTEAFF
.	.	TRBV5-6	TRBJ2-3	TGTGCCAGCAGCTTGTACTTCAAAAGTGCAACAGATACGCAGTATTTT	CASSLYFKSATDTQYF
.	TRBD1	TRBV5-5	TRBJ2-5	TGTGCCAGCAGCTTCCCTTCGACAGGGATTGTGACCCAGTACTTC	CASSFPSTGIVTQYF
.	.	TRBV7-9	TRBJ2-6	TGTGCCAGCAGCTCCGTCCAACAGGCAACTGGGGCCAACGTCCTGACTTTC	CASSSVQQATGANVLTF
.	.	TRBV9	TRBJ1-1	TGTGCCGGCAGCGTAGGTGGCAGTTCAAACACTGAAGCTTTCTTT	CAGSVGGSSNTEAFF
.	.	TRBV5-1	TRBJ2-1	TGCGCCAGCAGCTTCTTATCGTACAATGAGCAGTTCTTC	CASSFLSYNEQFF
.	.	TRBV9	TRBJ1-1	TGTGCCAGCAGTGACACGGGAGGGGCCGAAGCTTTCTTT	CASSDTGGAEAFF
.	.	TRBV4-1	TRBJ1-5	TGCGCCAGCAGCCAAGACACATTCCCGCAGCCCCAGCATTTT	CASSQDTFPQPQHF
.	.	TRBV2	TRBJ2-1	TGTGCCAGCAACCTGGCAGTTATAAGAACCAATGAGCAGTTCTTC	CASNLAVIRTNEQFF
.	.	TRBV19	TRBJ1-2	TGTGCCAGTAGCCCGGGGGGTGCGCTGGGCTATGGCTACACCTTC	CASSPGGALGYGYTF
.	TRBD2	TRBV10-3	TRBJ2-7	TGTGCCATCAGTGGGGCTAGCGGGGGAGCTCGTCAGCAGTACTTC	CAISGASGGARQQYF
.	.	TRBV21-1	TRBJ1-5	TGTGCCAGCAAGTCGGGCGGCGGGGGATGGGCATATAGCAATCAGCCCCAGCATTTT	CASKSGGGGWAYSNQPQHF
.	.	TRBV7-9	TRBJ2-3	TGTGCCAGCAGCTTATTTACAGCTAGCACAGATACGCAGTATTTT	CASSLFTASTDTQYF
.	TRBD1	TRBV6-1	TRBJ1-6	TGTGCCAGCAGTGTGTCCGTACCGGGACAGTGGAACTCCTATAATTCACCCCTCCACTTT	CASSVSVPGQWNSYNSPLHF
.	TRBD2	TRBV27	TRBJ2-1	TGTGCCAGCAGTTTATGGGCTAGCGGGGATAATGAGCAGTTCTTC	CASSLWASGDNEQFF
.	TRBD1	TRBV11-3	TRBJ1-1	TGTGCCAGCAGCTACGGGACAGGGGAAGCTTTCTTT	CASSYGTGEAFF
.	.	TRBV6-6	TRBJ2-1	TGTGCCAGCAGTTACTCTGGGCAGGGTAAGGGTGAGCAGTTCTTC	CASSYSGQGKGEQFF
few	.	TRBV7-3	TRBJ2-2	TGTGCCAGCAGCTTAACAGTTGGGGCGTTAACCGGGGAGCTGTTTTTT	CASSLTVGALTGELFF
.	TRBD2	TRBV5-1	TRBJ2-7	TGCGCCAGCAGCTTGGGGGGGGGAGTAAATAGTGAGCAGTACTTC	CASSLGGGVNSEQYF
.	.	TRBV7-7	TRBJ2-5	TGTGCTAGCAGTCCCCCGTTAACAGGTCATCAAGAGACCCAGTACTTC	CASSPPLTGHQETQYF
few	.	TRBV12-5	TRBJ1-1	TGTGCTAGTGGTTTCTCCGGGGGGGCTTTCTTT	CASGFSGGAFF
.	TRBD1	TRBV6-1	TRBJ1-2	TGTGCCAGCAGTGAATTTCCCGACAGGGGAACCTATGGCTACACCTTC	CASSEFPDRGTYGYTF
.	.	TRBV6-6	TRBJ2-7	TGTGCCAGCAGTCCGATAGGGAGAGCCCACGAGCAGTACTTC	CASSPIGRAHEQYF
.	.	TRBV2	TRBJ1-1	TGTGCCAGCAGTGATCACAGCACTGAAGCTTTCTTT	CASSDHSTEAFF
.	TRBD2	TRBV2	TRBJ2-7	TGTGCCAGCAGTGATCTTTCAAGGGGAGGGTCCTACGAGCAGTACTTC	CASSDLSRGGSYEQYF
few	.	TRBV7-9	TRBJ2-6	TGTGCCTTCGGCTCTGGGGCCAACGTCCTGACTTTC	CAFGSGANVLTF
once	TRBD1	TRBV6-5	TRBJ1-2	TGTGCCAGCAGTTGGCGGGACAGGGGGTATGGCTACACCTTC	CASSWRDRGYGYTF